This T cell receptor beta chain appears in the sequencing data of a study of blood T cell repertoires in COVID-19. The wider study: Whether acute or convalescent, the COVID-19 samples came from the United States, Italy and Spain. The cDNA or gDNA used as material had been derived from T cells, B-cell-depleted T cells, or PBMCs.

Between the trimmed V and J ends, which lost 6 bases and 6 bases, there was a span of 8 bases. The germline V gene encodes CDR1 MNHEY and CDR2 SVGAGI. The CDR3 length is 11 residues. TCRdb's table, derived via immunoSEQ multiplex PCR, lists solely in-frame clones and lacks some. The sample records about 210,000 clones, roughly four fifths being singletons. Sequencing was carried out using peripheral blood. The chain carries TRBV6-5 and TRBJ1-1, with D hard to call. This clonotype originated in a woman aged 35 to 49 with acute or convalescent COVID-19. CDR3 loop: CASRRESEAFF. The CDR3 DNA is TGTGCCAGCAGACGCGAGTCTGAAGCTTTCTTT.